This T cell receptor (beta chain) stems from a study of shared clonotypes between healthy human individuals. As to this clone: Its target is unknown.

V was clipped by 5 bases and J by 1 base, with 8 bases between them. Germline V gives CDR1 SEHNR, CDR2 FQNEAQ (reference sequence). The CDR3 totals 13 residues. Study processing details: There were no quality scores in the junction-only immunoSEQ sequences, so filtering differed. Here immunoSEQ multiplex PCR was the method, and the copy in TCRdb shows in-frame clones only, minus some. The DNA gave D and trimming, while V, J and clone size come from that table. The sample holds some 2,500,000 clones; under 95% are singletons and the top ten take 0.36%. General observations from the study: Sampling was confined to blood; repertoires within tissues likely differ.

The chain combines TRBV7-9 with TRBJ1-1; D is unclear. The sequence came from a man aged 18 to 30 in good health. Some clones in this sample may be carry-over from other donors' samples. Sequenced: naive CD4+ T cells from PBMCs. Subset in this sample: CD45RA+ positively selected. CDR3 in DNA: TGTGCCAGCAGCCCTTGGGCGAACACTGAAGCTTTCTTT. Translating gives CASSPWANTEAFF.